This T cell receptor (beta chain) was sequenced for a study of blood T cell repertoires in COVID-19. Study-wide background: Spain, Italy and the United States supplied samples that represented acute and convalescent COVID-19. Nucleic acid was either cDNA or gDNA, and it came from T cells, B-cell-depleted T cells, or PBMCs.

Original processing methods: Reference gene primer amplification in the assay estimated nucleated cell counts. The protocol was immunoSEQ multiplex PCR, while the TCRdb copy is restricted to in-frame clones and leaves out a portion. That table is the source of V, J and clone size, and D and trimming were worked out from the DNA. This sample has approximately 30,000 clones, with about 72% found just once. The clonotype comes from a woman in her fifties or sixties with acute or convalescent COVID-19. Input material: peripheral blood.

The CDR3 here is CSVVGTGHTEAFF. CDR3 bases: TGCAGCGTTGTAGGGACAGGGCACACTGAAGCTTTCTTT. The chain employs TRBV29-1 and TRBJ1-1; 9 bases are shared with TRBD1. Trimming cost V 4 bases and J 3 bases; bases outside gene matches: 3. Per the germline V gene, CDR1 is SQVTM and CDR2 is ANQGSEA. There are 13 residues in the CDR3.